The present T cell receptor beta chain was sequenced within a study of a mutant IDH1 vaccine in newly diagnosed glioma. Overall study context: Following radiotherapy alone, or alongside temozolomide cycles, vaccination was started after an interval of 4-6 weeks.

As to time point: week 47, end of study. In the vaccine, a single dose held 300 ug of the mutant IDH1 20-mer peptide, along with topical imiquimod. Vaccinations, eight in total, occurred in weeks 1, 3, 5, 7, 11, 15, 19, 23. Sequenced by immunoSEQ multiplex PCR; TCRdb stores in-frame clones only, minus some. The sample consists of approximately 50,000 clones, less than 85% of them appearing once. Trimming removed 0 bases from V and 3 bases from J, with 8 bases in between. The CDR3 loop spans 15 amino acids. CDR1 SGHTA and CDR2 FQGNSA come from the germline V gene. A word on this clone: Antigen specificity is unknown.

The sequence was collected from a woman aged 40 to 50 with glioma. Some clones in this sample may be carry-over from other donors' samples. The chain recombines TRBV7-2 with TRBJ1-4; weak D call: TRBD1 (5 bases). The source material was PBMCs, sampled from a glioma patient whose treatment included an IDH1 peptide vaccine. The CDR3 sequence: CASSLAIGANEKLFF. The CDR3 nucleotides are TGTGCCAGCAGCTTAGCGATAGGGGCTAATGAAAAACTGTTTTTT.